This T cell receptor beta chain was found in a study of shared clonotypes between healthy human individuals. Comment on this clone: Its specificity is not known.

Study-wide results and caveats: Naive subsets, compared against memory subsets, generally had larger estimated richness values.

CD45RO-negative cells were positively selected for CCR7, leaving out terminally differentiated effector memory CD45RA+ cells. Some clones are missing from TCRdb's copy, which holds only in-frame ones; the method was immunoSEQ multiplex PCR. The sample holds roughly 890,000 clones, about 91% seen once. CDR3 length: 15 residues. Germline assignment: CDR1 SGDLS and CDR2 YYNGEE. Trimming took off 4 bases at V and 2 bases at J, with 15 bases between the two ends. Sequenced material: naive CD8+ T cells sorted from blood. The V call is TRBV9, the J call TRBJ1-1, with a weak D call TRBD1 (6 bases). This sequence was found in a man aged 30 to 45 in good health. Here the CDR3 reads CASSLEGGLNTEAFF. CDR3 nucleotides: TGTGCCAGCAGCTTAGAGGGGGGATTAAACACTGAAGCTTTCTTT.